This is a list of T cell receptor beta chains from one sample in a study of STAT3 mutations in large granular lymphocyte leukemia. Clones were read by immunoSEQ multiplex PCR, and TCRdb kept only the in-frame ones, dropping some. This sample yields around 3,100 clones, of which about two thirds are seen a single time; 16% belongs to the top ten. The specimen was peripheral blood mononuclear cells. All receptors derive from a woman aged 35 to 49 with T-cell large granular lymphocyte leukemia. Some clones in this sample may be carry-over from other donors' samples. The CDR3 runs from the conserved cysteine through the conserved F or W. The D gene is left open where the match is weak. Expanded clones get a size class; other rows say once, few or many, or leave the size out.

TRBV18,TRBJ1-3,NA,NA,CASSGQPSSGNTIYF,TGTGCCAGCTCAGGACAGCCGAGCTCTGGAAACACCATATATTTT
TRBV7-9,TRBJ2-1,NA,TRBD1,CASSRQGVEQFF,TGTGCCAGCAGCCGACAGGGTGTTGAGCAGTTCTTC
TRBV18,TRBJ1-2,NA,TRBD1,CASSQPGQNYGYTF,TGTGCCAGCTCCCAGCCGGGACAGAACTATGGCTACACCTTC
TRBV7-8,TRBJ2-7,NA,NA,CASSRRDTAGEQYF,TGTGCCAGCAGCCGCCGGGACACCGCCGGCGAGCAGTACTTC
TRBV29-1,TRBJ2-3,NA,NA,CSVEDSLFGQQPSTDTQYF,TGCAGCGTTGAAGACTCGTTGTTCGGACAGCAACCTAGCACAGATACGCAGTATTTT
TRBV30,TRBJ2-7,NA,NA,CAWSPMETKQYF,TGTGCCTGGAGTCCCATGGAAACCAAGCAGTACTTC
TRBV7-2,TRBJ2-7,NA,NA,CASSPYGGEQYF,TGTGCCAGCAGCCCATACGGGGGCGAGCAGTACTTC
TRBV30,TRBJ1-2,NA,NA,CAWSSGSNYGYTF,TGTGCCTGGAGTAGTGGCAGTAACTATGGCTACACCTTC
TRBV7-2,TRBJ2-7,few,NA,CASSVPVAREQYF,TGTGCCAGCAGCGTCCCGGTAGCGAGGGAGCAGTACTTC
TRBV5-1,TRBJ1-2,NA,TRBD1,CASSTGTGGLSYTF,TGCGCCAGCAGCACCGGGACAGGGGGCTTAAGCTACACCTTC
TRBV7-2,TRBJ2-1,NA,TRBD2,CASKAGGSYNEQFF,TGTGCCAGCAAAGCGGGGGGTTCCTACAATGAGCAGTTCTTC
TRBV18,TRBJ2-1,NA,NA,CAGTDSRVEQFF,TGTGCCGGGACGGATTCCCGGGTGGAGCAGTTCTTC
TRBV27,TRBJ2-7,NA,TRBD1,CASSRRGAQPGQGAYEQYF,TGTGCCAGCAGTCGTCGAGGGGCACAACCGGGACAGGGCGCCTACGAGCAGTACTTC
TRBV6-5,TRBJ2-7,NA,NA,CATKGKSYEQYF,TGTGCCACCAAGGGCAAATCCTACGAGCAGTACTTC
TRBV19,TRBJ2-7,few,NA,CASTGTGTYEQYF,TGTGCCAGTACAGGGACGGGGACCTACGAGCAGTACTTC
TRBV9,TRBJ2-3,NA,TRBD2,CASSGLAGGWGDTQYF,TGTGCCAGCAGCGGCCTAGCGGGGGGCTGGGGAGATACGCAGTATTTT
TRBV18,TRBJ2-7,few,NA,CASSLGTGDPYEQYF,TGTGCCAGCTCACTGGGGACGGGAGATCCCTACGAGCAGTACTTC
TRBV30,TRBJ2-1,NA,NA,CAWSVGSSYNEQFF,TGTGCCTGGAGTGTCGGCAGCTCCTACAATGAGCAGTTCTTC
TRBV9,TRBJ2-7,NA,NA,CASSVLGAGYEQYF,TGTGCCAGCAGCGTCTTGGGGGCGGGCTACGAGCAGTACTTC
TRBV21-1,TRBJ2-7,NA,NA,CASSRQDEGHEQYF,TGTGCCAGCAGCAGACAGGATGAAGGTCACGAGCAGTACTTC
TRBV5-1,TRBJ2-7,NA,TRBD1,CASSPVGVRGTYEQYF,TGCGCCAGCAGCCCAGTTGGGGTCAGGGGGACCTACGAGCAGTACTTC
TRBV4-3,TRBJ1-3,once,NA,CASSQDLYGSSGNTIYF,TGCGCCAGCAGCCAAGATCTATACGGAAGCTCTGGAAACACCATATATTTT